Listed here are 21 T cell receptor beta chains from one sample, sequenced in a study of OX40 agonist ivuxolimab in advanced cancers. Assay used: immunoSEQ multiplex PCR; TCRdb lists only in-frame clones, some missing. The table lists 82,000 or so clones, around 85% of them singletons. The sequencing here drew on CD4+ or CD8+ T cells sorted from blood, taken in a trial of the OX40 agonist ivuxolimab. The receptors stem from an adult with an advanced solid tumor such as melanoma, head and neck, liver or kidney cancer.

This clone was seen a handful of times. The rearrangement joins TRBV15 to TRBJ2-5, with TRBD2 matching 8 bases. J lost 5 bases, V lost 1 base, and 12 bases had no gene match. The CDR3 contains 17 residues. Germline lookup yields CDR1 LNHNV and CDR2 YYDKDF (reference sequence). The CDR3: CATSRGRAGTSAETQYF. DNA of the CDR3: TGTGCCACCAGCAGAGGAAGAGCCGGGACTAGTGCGGAGACCCAGTACTTC.

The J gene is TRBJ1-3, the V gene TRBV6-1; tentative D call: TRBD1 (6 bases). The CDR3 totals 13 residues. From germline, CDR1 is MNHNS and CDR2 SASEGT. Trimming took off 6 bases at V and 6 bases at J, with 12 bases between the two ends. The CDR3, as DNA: TGTGCCAGCAGCCAGGGGTATGCAAACACCATATATTTT. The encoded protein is CASSQGYANTIYF.

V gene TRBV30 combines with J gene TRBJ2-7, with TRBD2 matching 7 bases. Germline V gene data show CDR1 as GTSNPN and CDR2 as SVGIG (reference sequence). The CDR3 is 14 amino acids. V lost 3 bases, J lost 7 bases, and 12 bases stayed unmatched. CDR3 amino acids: CAWSGGLPPGEQYF. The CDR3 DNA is TGTGCCTGGAGCGGGGGACTACCCCCCGGGGAGCAGTACTTC.

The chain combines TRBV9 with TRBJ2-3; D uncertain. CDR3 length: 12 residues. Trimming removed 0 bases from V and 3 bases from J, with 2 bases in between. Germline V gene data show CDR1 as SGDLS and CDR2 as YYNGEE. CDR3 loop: CASSVVTDTQYF. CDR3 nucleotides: TGTGCCAGCAGCGTAGTTACAGATACGCAGTATTTT.

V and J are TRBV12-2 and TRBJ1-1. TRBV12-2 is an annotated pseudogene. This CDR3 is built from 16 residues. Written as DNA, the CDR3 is TGTGCAAGTCGCTTAAATGTCGGGGGGAAAAACACTGAAGCTTTCTTT. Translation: CASRLNVGGKNTEAFF.

The CDR3 spells CASSALAGGYNEQFF. CDR3 in DNA: TGTGCCAGCAGTGCCCTAGCGGGGGGTTACAATGAGCAGTTCTTC. The chain recombines TRBV6-1 with TRBJ2-1; 11 positions agree with TRBD2. Germline trimming cut 4 bases from V and 4 bases from J; bases unmatched to any gene: 3. CDR1 MNHNS and CDR2 SASEGT come from the germline V gene. The CDR3 length is 15 residues.

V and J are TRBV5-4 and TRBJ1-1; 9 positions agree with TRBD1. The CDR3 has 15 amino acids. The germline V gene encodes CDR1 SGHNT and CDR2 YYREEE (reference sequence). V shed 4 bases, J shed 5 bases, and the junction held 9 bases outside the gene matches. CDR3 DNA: TGTGCCAGCAGCACAGACAGGGGGTCTAAGACTGAAGCTTTCTTT. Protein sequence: CASSTDRGSKTEAFF.

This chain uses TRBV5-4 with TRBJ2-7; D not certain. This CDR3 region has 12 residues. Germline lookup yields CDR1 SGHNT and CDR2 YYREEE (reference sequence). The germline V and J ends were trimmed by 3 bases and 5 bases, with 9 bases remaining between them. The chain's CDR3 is CASSSAPNEQYF. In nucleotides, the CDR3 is TGTGCCAGCAGCTCGGCGCCAAACGAGCAGTACTTC.

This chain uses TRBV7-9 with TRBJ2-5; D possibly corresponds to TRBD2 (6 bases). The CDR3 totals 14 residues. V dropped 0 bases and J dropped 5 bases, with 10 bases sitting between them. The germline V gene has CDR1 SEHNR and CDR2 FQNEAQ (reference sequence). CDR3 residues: CASSLALGRETQYF. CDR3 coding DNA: TGTGCCAGCAGCTTAGCGCTGGGGAGGGAGACCCAGTACTTC.

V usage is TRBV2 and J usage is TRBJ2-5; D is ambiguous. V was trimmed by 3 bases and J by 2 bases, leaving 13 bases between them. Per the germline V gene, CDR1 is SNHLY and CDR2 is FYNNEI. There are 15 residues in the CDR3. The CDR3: CASSELDGGQETQYF. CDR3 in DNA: TGTGCCAGCAGTGAGTTGGACGGTGGGCAAGAGACCCAGTACTTC.

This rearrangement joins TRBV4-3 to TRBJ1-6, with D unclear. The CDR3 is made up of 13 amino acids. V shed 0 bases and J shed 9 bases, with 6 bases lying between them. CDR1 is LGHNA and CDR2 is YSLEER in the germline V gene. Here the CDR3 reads CASSQELLSPLHF. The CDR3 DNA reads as TGCGCCAGCAGCCAAGAGCTCCTTTCACCCCTCCACTTT.

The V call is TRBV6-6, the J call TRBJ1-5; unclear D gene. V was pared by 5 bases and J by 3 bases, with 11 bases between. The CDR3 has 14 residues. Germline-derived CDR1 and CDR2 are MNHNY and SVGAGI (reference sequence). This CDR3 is CASSGQGYNQPQHF. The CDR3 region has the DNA TGTGCCAGCAGTGGTCAAGGGTACAATCAGCCCCAGCATTTT.

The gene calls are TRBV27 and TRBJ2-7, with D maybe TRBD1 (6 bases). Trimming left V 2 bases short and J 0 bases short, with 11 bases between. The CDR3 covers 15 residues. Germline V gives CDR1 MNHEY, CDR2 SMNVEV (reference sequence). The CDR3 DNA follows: TGTGCCAGCAGTTTAGCAGGACAGTCCTCCTACGAGCAGTACTTC. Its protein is CASSLAGQSSYEQYF.

As DNA, the CDR3 is TGTGCCAGCACCTCGGGACAGAGAAACACCATATATTTT. As protein: CASTSGQRNTIYF. The genes are TRBV7-9 and TRBJ1-3; TRBD1 aligns across 7 bases. CDR1 and CDR2 (germline): SEHNR, FQNEAQ (reference sequence). Trimming removed 7 bases from V and 5 bases from J; junction bases left unmatched: 5. The CDR3 spans 13 residues.

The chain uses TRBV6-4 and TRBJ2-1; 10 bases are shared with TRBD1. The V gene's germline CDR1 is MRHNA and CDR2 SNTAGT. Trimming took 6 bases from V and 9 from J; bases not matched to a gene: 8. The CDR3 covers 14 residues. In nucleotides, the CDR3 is TGTGCCAGCAGCCCGGGACAGGGGTTGGGTGAGCAGTTCTTC. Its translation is CASSPGQGLGEQFF.

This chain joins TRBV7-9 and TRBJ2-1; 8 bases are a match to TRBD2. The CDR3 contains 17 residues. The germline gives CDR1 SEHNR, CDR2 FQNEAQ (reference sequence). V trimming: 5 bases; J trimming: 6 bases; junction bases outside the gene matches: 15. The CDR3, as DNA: TGTGCCAGCAGCCCGATGGGCGGGGGGCCAGCGGGCAATGAGCAGTTCTTC. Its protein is CASSPMGGGPAGNEQFF. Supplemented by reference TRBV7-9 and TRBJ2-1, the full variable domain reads DTGVSQNPRHKITKRGQNVTFRCDPISEHNRLYWYRQTLGQGPEFLTYFQNEAQLEKSRLLSDRFSAERPKGSFSTLEIQRTEQGDSAMYLCASSPMGGGPAGNEQFFGPGTRLTVL.

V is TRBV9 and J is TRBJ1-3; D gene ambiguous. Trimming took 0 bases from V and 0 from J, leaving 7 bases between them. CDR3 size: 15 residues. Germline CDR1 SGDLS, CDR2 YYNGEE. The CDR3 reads CASSVAASSGNTIYF. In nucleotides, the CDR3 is TGTGCCAGCAGCGTAGCAGCGAGCTCTGGAAACACCATATATTTT.

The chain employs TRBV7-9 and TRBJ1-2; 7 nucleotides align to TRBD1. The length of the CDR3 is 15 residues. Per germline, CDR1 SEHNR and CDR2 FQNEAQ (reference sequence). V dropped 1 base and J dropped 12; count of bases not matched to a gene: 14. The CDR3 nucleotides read TGTGCCAGCAGCTTAGACACAACAGGGGCCCAGACCGACACCTTC. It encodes CASSLDTTGAQTDTF.

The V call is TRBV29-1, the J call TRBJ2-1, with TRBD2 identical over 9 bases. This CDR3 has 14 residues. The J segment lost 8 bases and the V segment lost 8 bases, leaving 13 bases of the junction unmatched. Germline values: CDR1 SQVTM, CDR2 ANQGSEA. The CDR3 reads CSSSGRGGAYEQFF. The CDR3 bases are TGCAGCTCGTCCGGGCGCGGGGGGGCCTATGAGCAGTTCTTC.

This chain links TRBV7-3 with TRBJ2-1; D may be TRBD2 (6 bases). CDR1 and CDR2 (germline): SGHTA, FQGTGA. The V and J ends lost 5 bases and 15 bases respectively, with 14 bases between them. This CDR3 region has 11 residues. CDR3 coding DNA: TGTGCCAGCAGCCAGAGCGGGCTCCTGTTCTTC. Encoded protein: CASSQSGLLFF. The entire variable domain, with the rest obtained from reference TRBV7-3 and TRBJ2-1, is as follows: GAGVSQTPSNKVTEKGKYVELRCDPISGHTALYWYRQSLGQGPEFLIYFQGTGAADDSGLPNDRFFAVRPEGSVSTLKIQRTERGDSAVYLCASSQSGLLFFGPGTRLTVL.

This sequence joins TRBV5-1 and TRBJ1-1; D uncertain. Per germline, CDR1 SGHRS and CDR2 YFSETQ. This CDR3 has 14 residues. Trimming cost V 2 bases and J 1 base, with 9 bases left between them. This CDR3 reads CASSLVPENTEAFF. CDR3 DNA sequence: TGCGCCAGCAGCTTAGTACCTGAGAACACTGAAGCTTTCTTT.